The 17 T cell receptor beta chains below all came from one sample that was sequenced in a study of control samples from healthy donors and cancer patients. The protocol was immunoSEQ multiplex PCR, while the TCRdb copy is restricted to in-frame clones and leaves out a portion. The repertoire consists of 100,000 to 150,000 clones, with around 87% occurring once and the leading ten covering 2.9%. Source material: blood. Receptors were obtained from a man in his 60s in good health.

This chain uses TRBV19 with TRBJ2-2; 15 positions agree with TRBD2. Losses at the gene ends were 6 bases for V and 4 bases for J; bases not matched to a gene: 6. The CDR3 loop spans 17 amino acids. Germline assignment: CDR1 LNHDA and CDR2 SQIVND (reference sequence). In DNA, the CDR3 is TGTGCCAGTAGAAGGGGACTAGCGGGGGGATTCACCGGGGAGCTGTTTTTT. Encoded protein: CASRRGLAGGFTGELFF.

The rearrangement links TRBV28 to TRBJ2-3; D call uncertain. The CDR3 is 13 residues long. Trimming removed 11 bases at V and 4 bases at J, with 16 bases between. Per germline, CDR1 MDHEN and CDR2 SYDVKM. In nucleotides, the CDR3 is TGTGCCGGGTGTTCATCAAGCCCAGATACGCAGTATTTT. It is translated as CAGCSSSPDTQYF. Combining the CDR3 with reference TRBV28 and TRBJ2-3 gives the whole variable domain DVKVTQSSRYLVKRTGEKVFLECVQDMDHENMFWYRQDPGLGLRLIYFSYDVKMKEKGDIPEGYSVSREKKERFSLILESASTNQTSMYLCAGCSSSPDTQYFGPGTRLTVL.

The rearrangement links TRBV19 to TRBJ1-1; D is unresolved. Germline V gene data show CDR1 as LNHDA and CDR2 as SQIVND (reference sequence). This CDR3 is built from 14 residues. V lost 1 base and J lost 1, with 7 bases in between. The CDR3 protein is CASSIAAENTEAFF. CDR3 DNA sequence: TGTGCCAGTAGTATAGCCGCAGAGAACACTGAAGCTTTCTTT.

V gene TRBV11-2 combines with J gene TRBJ2-7; 12 bases match TRBD2. Germline assignment: CDR1 SGHAT and CDR2 FQNNGV. Trimming at V came to 5 bases and at J to 0 bases, leaving 8 bases not matched to a gene. The CDR3 totals 17 residues. CDR3 coding DNA: TGTGCCAGCAGCCCAACTAGCGGGGGGTATAGCTCCTACGAGCAGTACTTC. Its translation: CASSPTSGGYSSYEQYF.

The chain has TRBV9 and TRBJ2-3; the match to TRBD2 covers 14 bases. The junction had 6 bases not matched to a gene; V was cut back by 4 bases and J by 2 bases. The CDR3 extends over 17 amino acids. CDR1 is SGDLS, CDR2 YYNGEE, per germline. CDR3 amino acids: CASSPRTSGGFTDTQYF. The CDR3 coding sequence is TGTGCCAGCAGCCCCCGGACTAGCGGGGGGTTCACAGATACGCAGTATTTT.

The chain has TRBV18 and TRBJ2-7, with a weak D call TRBD1 (6 bases). Between the trimmed V and J ends, which lost 2 bases and 2 bases, there was a span of 10 bases. The CDR3 is made up of 14 amino acids. Germline CDR1 reads KGHSH; CDR2 reads LQKENI. The CDR3 protein is CASSPDRITYEQYF. The CDR3 DNA reads TGTGCCAGCTCACCAGACAGGATTACCTACGAGCAGTACTTC.

The chain recombines TRBV7-8 with TRBJ2-1, with D possibly TRBD2 on 6 matching bases. Germline CDR1 reads SGHVS; CDR2 reads FQNEAQ. The CDR3 runs 15 residues. The V end was cut by 6 bases, the J end by 8 bases, with 20 bases between. CDR3 protein: CASRRGTGSGHEQFF. CDR3 nucleotides: TGTGCCAGCAGGCGAGGGACTGGGTCCGGGCATGAGCAGTTCTTC.

The rearrangement links TRBV6-1 to TRBJ1-3, with D uncertain. From germline, CDR1 is MNHNS and CDR2 SASEGT. The CDR3 is 15 residues long. V lost 2 bases and J lost 0, with 8 bases in between. The CDR3 nucleotides are TGTGCCAGCAGTGAACGGCCCAGCTCTGGAAACACCATATATTTT. Encoded protein: CASSERPSSGNTIYF.

The chain couples TRBV7-2 to TRBJ1-6; 9 nucleotides align to TRBD1. Trimming took 7 bases from V and 7 from J; bases not matched to a gene: 2. Germline values: CDR1 SGHTA, CDR2 FQGNSA. The CDR3 has 13 residues. In nucleotides, the CDR3 is TGTGCCAGCACCGGGACAGGGAATTCACCCCTCCACTTT. This translates into CASTGTGNSPLHF. Filled out from reference TRBV7-2 and TRBJ1-6, the complete variable domain reads GAGVSQSPSNKVTEKGKDVELRCDPISGHTALYWYRQSLGQGLEFLIYFQGNSAPDKSGLPSDRFSAERTGGSVSTLTIQRTQQEDSAVYLCASTGTGNSPLHFGNGTRLTVT.

The CDR3 nucleotides are TGTGCCAGCAGTTTGAGGAGCTCCTATAATTCACCCCTCCACTTT. Translated, it gives CASSLRSSYNSPLHF. This chain links TRBV28 with TRBJ1-6; D not certain. CDR3 size: 15 residues. V was trimmed by 3 bases and J by 0 bases, leaving 6 bases between them. Germline-derived CDR1 and CDR2 are MDHEN and SYDVKM.

The V and J genes are TRBV7-6 and TRBJ2-3; D not certain. Per the germline V gene, CDR1 is SGHVS and CDR2 is FNYEAQ. V lost 2 bases and J 2 bases, leaving 11 bases between the germline ends. The CDR3 is 15 residues long. CDR3 DNA sequence: TGTGCCAGCAGCTTAACCTTCCTATTCACAGATACGCAGTATTTT. Amino acids: CASSLTFLFTDTQYF.

V usage is TRBV5-1 and J usage is TRBJ2-7, with 7 nucleotides matching TRBD1. Germline CDR1 and CDR2: SGHRS and YFSETQ. The trim removed 1 base at V and 7 bases at J, leaving 8 bases unmatched. The CDR3 has 14 residues. The CDR3 nucleotides are TGCGCCAGCAGCTTGTTGGCAGGGGGTGTGGAGCAGTACTTC. As protein: CASSLLAGGVEQYF.

The table lists this clone with a count of one. The chain combines TRBV29-1 with TRBJ2-1, with 9 positions matching TRBD2. CDR3 size: 14 residues. Losses at the gene ends were 6 bases for V and 6 bases for J; bases not matched to a gene: 9. The germline gives CDR1 SQVTM, CDR2 ANQGSEA. The DNA of the CDR3 is TGCAGCGTCGCGCGGGGGGGCCATAGCAATGAGCAGTTCTTC. Translated: CSVARGGHSNEQFF.

V gene TRBV18 combines with J gene TRBJ2-5, with unresolved D. Germline-derived CDR1 and CDR2 are KGHSH and LQKENI. CDR3 length: 12 residues. Trimming shortened V by 6 bases and J by 0 bases, and 5 bases separated the two germline ends. The CDR3 nucleotides are TGTGCCAGCTCGAGCAACCAAGAGACCCAGTACTTC. Translation: CASSSNQETQYF. The entire variable domain, with the rest obtained from reference TRBV18 and TRBJ2-5, is as follows: NAGVMQNPRHLVRRRGQEARLRCSPMKGHSHVYWYRQLPEEGLKFMVYLQKENIIDESGMPKERFSAEFPKEGPSILRIQQVVRGDSAAYFCASSSNQETQYFGPGTRLLVL.

The table lists this clone with a count of one. This rearrangement joins TRBV7-8 to TRBJ1-2, with 7 bases aligning to TRBD1. The CDR3 has 15 residues. J was trimmed by 4 bases and V by 2 bases; bases with no gene match: 7. Germline CDR1 and CDR2: SGHVS and FQNEAQ. Here the CDR3 reads CASSLLRDSIYGYTF. In nucleotides, the CDR3 is TGTGCCAGCAGCTTACTCCGGGACAGCATCTATGGCTACACCTTC. Full variable domain (remainder filled in from reference TRBV7-8 and TRBJ1-2): GAGVSQSPRYKVAKRGQDVALRCDPISGHVSLFWYQQALGQGPEFLTYFQNEAQLDKSGLPSDRFFAERPEGSVSTLKIQRTQQEDSAVYLCASSLLRDSIYGYTFGSGTRLTVV.

The CDR3 DNA is TGTGCCAGCAGCCTAGACGGAATGAACACTGAAGCTTTCTTT. Translated, it gives CASSLDGMNTEAFF. This chain joins TRBV6-5 and TRBJ1-1, with D uncertain. Germline V gene data show CDR1 as MNHEY and CDR2 as SVGAGI. There are 14 residues in the CDR3. The V end was cut by 6 bases, the J end by 0 bases, with 11 bases between.

V is TRBV6-2 or TRBV6-3 and J is TRBJ1-1, with D uncertain. Looked up from germline, CDR1 is MNHEY and CDR2 is SVGEGT. Trimming took off 5 bases at V and 4 bases at J, with 11 bases between the two ends. The CDR3 loop spans 13 amino acids. DNA for the CDR3: TGTGCCAGCAGTCAGACACGAGGCACTGAAGCTTTCTTT. This gives the protein CASSQTRGTEAFF.